Listed here is a single TCR beta chain. As yet, its antigen is unknown. The data derive from a study of T cells in localized non-small cell lung cancer. Study-wide results and limits: Because researchers sequenced only one region of the tumor, heterogeneity is still possible. It was uninvolved adjacent lung that showed the highest T cell clonality, exceeding tumor.

V was shortened by 1 base and J by 4 bases, with 10 bases between the two germline ends. This CDR3 region has 13 residues. The germline V gene has CDR1 GTSNPN and CDR2 SVGIG (reference sequence). Measured with immunoSEQ multiplex PCR; TCRdb has only the in-frame clones, and not every one. The data contain fewer than 40,000 clones, approximately 72% of them singletons. The TCR comes from an older male donor with stage II squamous cell lung carcinoma. The chain carries TRBV30 and TRBJ1-1; D is unresolved. Sequencing was performed on peripheral blood, taken before any cancer treatment. The DNA of the CDR3 is TGTGCCTGGAGTGCTGGGGTGGCCACTGAAGCTTTCTTT. It translates to CAWSAGVATEAFF.